Below, one T cell receptor beta chain is given with its context. No antigen is known for it. The time point is: newly diagnosed, previously untreated cHL patient sample. Thawed PBMCs yielded CD4+ T cells through magnetic negative selection. The V and J ends lost 4 bases and 4 bases, in that order; junction bases with no gene match: 9. Per germline, CDR1 SGHRS and CDR2 YFSETQ. This CDR3 has 17 amino acids. This record comes from a study of PD-1 blockade in classical Hodgkin lymphoma. Study-wide points: Factors driving the repertoire differences, possibly disease activity or prior therapy, remain undefined.

Assay: immunoSEQ multiplex PCR; the TCRdb copy retains only in-frame clones and omits some. Among 25,000 to 35,000 clones listed, about nine tenths were seen once. This chain links TRBV5-1 with TRBJ2-3, with 13 nucleotides matching TRBD2. The sequencing sample was made of CD4+ T cells from blood. This TCR derives from a human donor with classical Hodgkin lymphoma. As DNA, the CDR3 is TGCGCCAGCAGCCCGCATGGACTAGCGGGAGACCCAGATACGCAGTATTTT. Encoded protein: CASSPHGLAGDPDTQYF. Full variable domain (remainder filled in from reference TRBV5-1 and TRBJ2-3): KAGVTQTPRYLIKTRGQQVTLSCSPISGHRSVSWYQQTPGQGLQFLFEYFSETQRNKGNFPGRFSGRQFSNSRSEMNVSTLELGDSALYLCASSPHGLAGDPDTQYFGPGTRLTVL.